There are a few counts of the clone carrying this TCR beta chain. Its antigen is unknown. Each CDR3 protein is one row after TCRdb ran MiXCR on the RT-PCR reads. The repertoire consists of approximately 500,000 distinct CDR3 sequences, with under 15% occurring once and the leading ten covering 13%. Germline V gene lookup returns CDR1 LGHNA and CDR2 YSLEER. This CDR3 is 16 amino acids long. Trimming removed 0 bases from V and 6 bases from J, with 15 bases in between. The sample belongs to a study of response to subunit inactivated influenza vaccine. Overall study results and limits: That few new T cells are recruited by each seasonal influenza vaccination was the authors' suggestion.

The J gene is TRBJ2-4, the V gene TRBV4-3; TRBD2 is a possible D gene (6 bases). The receptor comes from a man in his forties or fifties who received an inactivated influenza vaccine. This sample comprised PBMCs from blood, obtained roughly 6 weeks after vaccination. In nucleotides, the CDR3 is TGCGCCAGCAGCCAAGACCCGGGAGTCAGTTTAAACATTCAGTACTTC. Its protein is CASSQDPGVSLNIQYF.